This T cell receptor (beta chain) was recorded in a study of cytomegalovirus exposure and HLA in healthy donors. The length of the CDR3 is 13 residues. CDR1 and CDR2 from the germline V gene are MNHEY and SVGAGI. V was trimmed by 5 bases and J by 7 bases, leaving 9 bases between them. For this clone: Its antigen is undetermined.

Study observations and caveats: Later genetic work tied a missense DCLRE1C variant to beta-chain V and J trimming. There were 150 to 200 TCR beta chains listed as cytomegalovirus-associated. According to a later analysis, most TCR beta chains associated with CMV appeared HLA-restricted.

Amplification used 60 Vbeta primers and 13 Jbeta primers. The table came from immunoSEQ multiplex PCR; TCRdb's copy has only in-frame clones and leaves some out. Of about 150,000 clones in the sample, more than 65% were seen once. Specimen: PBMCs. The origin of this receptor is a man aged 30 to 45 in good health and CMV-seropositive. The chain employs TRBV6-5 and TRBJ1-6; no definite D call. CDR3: CASSQQWNSPLHF. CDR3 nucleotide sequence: TGTGCCAGCAGTCAACAGTGGAATTCACCCCTCCACTTT.